This T cell receptor beta chain was sequenced during a study of T cell changes during pregnancy in multiple sclerosis. Trimming took 0 bases from V and 0 from J, leaving 10 bases between them. Germline CDR1 SGDLS, CDR2 YYNGEE. The CDR3 spans 15 residues. Produced via immunoSEQ multiplex PCR; TCRdb's table is partial and in-frame only. The sample has about 110,000 clones, about 90% seen once. The rearrangement joins TRBV9 to TRBJ2-7; D not resolved. The source was peripheral blood, collected before pregnancy. The sequence derives from a female donor with multiple sclerosis, enrolled in a pregnancy study. The CDR3 nucleotides are TGTGCCAGCAGCGTAGCCAGCGCAAGCTCCTACGAGCAGTACTTC. Protein sequence: CASSVASASSYEQYF.